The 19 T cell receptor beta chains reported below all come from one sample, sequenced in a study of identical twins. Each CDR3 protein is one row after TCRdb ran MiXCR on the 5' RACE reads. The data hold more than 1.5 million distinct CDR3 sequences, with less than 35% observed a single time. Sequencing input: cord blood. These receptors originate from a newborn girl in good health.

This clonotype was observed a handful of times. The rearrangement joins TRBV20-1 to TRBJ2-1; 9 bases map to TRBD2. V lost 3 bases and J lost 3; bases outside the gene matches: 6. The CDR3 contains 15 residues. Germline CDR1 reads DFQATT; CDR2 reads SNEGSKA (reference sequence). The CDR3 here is CSARRAGGFYNEQFF. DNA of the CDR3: TGCAGTGCTAGGAGAGCGGGAGGATTCTACAATGAGCAGTTCTTC.

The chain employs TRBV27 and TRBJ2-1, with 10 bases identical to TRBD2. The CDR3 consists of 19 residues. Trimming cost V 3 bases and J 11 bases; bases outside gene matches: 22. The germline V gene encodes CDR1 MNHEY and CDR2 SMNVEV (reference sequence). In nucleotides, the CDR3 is TGTGCCAGCAGTTTTGTACCTCGCCTTCTAGCGGGAGACGGGAATAAGCAGTTCTTC. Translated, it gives CASSFVPRLLAGDGNKQFF.

The CDR3 reads CASSLDPGGTGELFF. CDR3 nucleotide sequence: TGTGCCAGCAGCTTAGATCCAGGGGGCACCGGGGAGCTGTTTTTT. The gene calls are TRBV7-9 and TRBJ2-2; 7 bases are shared with TRBD1. CDR3 length equals 15 residues. Trimming cost V 1 base and J 4 bases; bases outside gene matches: 3. Germline V gives CDR1 SEHNR, CDR2 FQNEAQ (reference sequence).

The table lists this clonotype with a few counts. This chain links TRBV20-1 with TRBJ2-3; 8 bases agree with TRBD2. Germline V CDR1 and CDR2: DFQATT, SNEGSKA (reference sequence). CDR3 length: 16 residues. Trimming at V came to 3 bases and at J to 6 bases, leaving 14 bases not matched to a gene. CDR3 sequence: CSASRRTAGVRDTQYF. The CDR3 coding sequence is TGCAGTGCTAGTCGCCGCACAGCGGGAGTTAGGGATACGCAGTATTTT.

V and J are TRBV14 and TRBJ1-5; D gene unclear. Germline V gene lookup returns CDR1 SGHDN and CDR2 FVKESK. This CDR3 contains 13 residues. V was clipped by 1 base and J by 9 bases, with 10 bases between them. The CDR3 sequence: CASSQGGWWPQHF. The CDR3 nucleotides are TGTGCCAGCAGCCAAGGCGGGTGGTGGCCCCAGCATTTT. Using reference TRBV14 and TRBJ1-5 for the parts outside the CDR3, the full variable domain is EAGVTQFPSHSVIEKGQTVTLRCDPISGHDNLYWYRRVMGKEIKFLLHFVKESKQDESGMPNNRFLAERTGGTYSTLKVQPAELEDSGVYFCASSQGGWWPQHFGDGTRLSIL.

CDR3 nucleotides: TGTGCCAGCAGCGAGAAACTCATGAACACTGAAGCTTTCTTT. It codes for CASSEKLMNTEAFF. The chain recombines TRBV5-5 with TRBJ1-1; D is unresolved. The germline V and J ends were trimmed by 4 bases and 0 bases, with 10 bases remaining between them. CDR3 length: 14 residues. Germline loops: CDR1 SGHKS, CDR2 YYEKEE (reference sequence). Variable domain in full (rest from reference TRBV5-5 and TRBJ1-1): DAGVTQSPTHLIKTRGQQVTLRCSPISGHKSVSWYQQVLGQGPQFIFQYYEKEERGRGNFPDRFSARQFPNYSSELNVNALLLGDSALYLCASSEKLMNTEAFFGQGTRLTVV.

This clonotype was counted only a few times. CDR3: CASSYSWASGRETQYF. For the CDR3, the DNA is TGTGCCAGCAGTTACTCTTGGGCTAGCGGGAGGGAGACCCAGTACTTC. The chain combines TRBV6-5 with TRBJ2-5, with 11 nucleotides matching TRBD2. This CDR3 is built from 16 residues. The ends lost 0 bases at V and 5 bases at J; junction bases unmatched: 5. Germline CDR1 reads MNHEY; CDR2 reads SVGAGI.

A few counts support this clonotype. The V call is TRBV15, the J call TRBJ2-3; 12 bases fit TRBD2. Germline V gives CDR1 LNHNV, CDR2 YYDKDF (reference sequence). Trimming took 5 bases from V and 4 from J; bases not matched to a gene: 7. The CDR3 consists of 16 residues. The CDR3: CATSVRLAGVADTQYF. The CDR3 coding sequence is TGTGCCACCAGCGTGAGACTAGCGGGAGTAGCAGATACGCAGTATTTT. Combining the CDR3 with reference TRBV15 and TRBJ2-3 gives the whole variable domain DAMVIQNPRYQVTQFGKPVTLSCSQTLNHNVMYWYQQKSSQAPKLLFHYYDKDFNNEADTPDNFQSRRPNTSFCFLDIRSPGLGDTAMYLCATSVRLAGVADTQYFGPGTRLTVL.

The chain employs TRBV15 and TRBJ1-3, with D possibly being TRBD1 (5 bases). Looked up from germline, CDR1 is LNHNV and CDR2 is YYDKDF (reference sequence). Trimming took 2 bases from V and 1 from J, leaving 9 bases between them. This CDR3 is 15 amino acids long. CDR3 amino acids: CATSRTRDSGNTIYF. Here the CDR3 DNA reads TGTGCCACCAGCAGAACCAGGGATTCTGGAAACACCATATATTTT.

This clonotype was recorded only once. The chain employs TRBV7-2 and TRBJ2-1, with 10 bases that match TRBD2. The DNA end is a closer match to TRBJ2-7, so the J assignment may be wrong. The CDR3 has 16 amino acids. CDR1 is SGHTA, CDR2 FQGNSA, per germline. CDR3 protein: CASSPPLAGVYNEQYF. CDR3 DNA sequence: TGTGCCAGCAGTCCACCGCTAGCGGGGGTCTACAATGAGCAGTACTTC.

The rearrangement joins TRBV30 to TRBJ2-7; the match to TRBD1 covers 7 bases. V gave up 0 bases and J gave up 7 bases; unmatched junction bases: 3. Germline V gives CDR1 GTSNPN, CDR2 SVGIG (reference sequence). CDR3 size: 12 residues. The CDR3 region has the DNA TGTGCCTGGAGTGTCAGGGGGTTGGAGCAGTACTTC. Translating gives CAWSVRGLEQYF.

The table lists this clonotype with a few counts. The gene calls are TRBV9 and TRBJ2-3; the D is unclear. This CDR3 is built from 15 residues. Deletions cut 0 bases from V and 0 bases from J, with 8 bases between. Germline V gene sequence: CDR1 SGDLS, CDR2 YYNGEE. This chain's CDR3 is CASSVEQLSTDTQYF. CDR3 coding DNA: TGTGCCAGCAGCGTAGAACAGCTAAGCACAGATACGCAGTATTTT.

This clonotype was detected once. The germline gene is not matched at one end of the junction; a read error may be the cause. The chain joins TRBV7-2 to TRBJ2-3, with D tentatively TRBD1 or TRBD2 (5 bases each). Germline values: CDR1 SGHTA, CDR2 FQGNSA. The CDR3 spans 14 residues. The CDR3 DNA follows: TGTGCCAGCAGCCCCGGGACGAGCACAGATATGCAGTATTTT. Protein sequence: CASSPGTSTDMQYF.

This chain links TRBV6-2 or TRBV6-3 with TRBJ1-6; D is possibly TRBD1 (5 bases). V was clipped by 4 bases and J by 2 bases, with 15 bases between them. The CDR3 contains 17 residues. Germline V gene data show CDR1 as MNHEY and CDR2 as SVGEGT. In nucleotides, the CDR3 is TGTGCCAGCAGTTGGACCGCAGGGATCCCCTATAATTCACCCCTCCACTTT. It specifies CASSWTAGIPYNSPLHF.

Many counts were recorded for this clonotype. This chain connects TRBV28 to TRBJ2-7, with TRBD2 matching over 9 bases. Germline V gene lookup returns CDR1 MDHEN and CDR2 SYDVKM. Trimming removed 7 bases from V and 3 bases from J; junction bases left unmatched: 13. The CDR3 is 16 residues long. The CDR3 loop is CASTFAASGNIYEQYF. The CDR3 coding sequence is TGTGCCAGCACCTTCGCGGCTAGCGGGAACATCTACGAGCAGTACTTC. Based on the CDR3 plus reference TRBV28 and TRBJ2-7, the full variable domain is DVKVTQSSRYLVKRTGEKVFLECVQDMDHENMFWYRQDPGLGLRLIYFSYDVKMKEKGDIPEGYSVSREKKERFSLILESASTNQTSMYLCASTFAASGNIYEQYFGPGTRLTVT.

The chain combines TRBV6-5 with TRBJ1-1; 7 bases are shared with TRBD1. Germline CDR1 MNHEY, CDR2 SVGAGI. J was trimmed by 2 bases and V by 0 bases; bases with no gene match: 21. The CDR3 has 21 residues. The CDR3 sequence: CASSYSDPTGMEWPVNTEAFF. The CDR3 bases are TGTGCCAGCAGTTACTCGGACCCGACAGGGATGGAGTGGCCGGTTAACACTGAAGCTTTCTTT.

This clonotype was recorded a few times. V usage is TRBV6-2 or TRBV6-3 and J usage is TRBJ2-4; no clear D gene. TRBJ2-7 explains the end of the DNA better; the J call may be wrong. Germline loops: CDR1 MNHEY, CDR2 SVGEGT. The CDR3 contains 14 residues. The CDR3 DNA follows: TGTGCCAGCAGTTACGATCGGGCAGGCAACGAGCAGTACTTC. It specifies CASSYDRAGNEQYF.

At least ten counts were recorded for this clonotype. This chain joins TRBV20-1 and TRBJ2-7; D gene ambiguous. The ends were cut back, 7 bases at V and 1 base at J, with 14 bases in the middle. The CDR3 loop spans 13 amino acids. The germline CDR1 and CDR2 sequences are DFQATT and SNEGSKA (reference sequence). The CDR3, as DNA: TGCAGTGTTATAAACGACGGATCCTACGAGCAGTACTTC. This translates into CSVINDGSYEQYF.

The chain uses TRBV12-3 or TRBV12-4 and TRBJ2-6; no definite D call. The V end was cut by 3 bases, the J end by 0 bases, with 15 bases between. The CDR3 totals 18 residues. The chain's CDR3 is CASSFLGLRSSGANVLTF. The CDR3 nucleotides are TGTGCCAGCAGTTTCCTAGGGCTGCGGAGCTCTGGGGCCAACGTCCTGACTTTC.